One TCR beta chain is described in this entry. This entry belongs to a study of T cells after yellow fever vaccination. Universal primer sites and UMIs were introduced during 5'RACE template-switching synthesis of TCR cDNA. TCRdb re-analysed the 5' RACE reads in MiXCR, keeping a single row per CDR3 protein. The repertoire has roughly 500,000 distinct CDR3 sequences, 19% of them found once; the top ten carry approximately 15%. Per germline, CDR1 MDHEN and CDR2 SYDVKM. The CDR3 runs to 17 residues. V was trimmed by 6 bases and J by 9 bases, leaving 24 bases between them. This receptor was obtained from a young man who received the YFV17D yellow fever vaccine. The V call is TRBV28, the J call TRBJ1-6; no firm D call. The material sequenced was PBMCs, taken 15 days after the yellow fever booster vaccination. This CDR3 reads CASSPPRGVGAISPLHF. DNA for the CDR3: TGTGCCAGCAGCCCTCCCCGCGGAGTCGGAGCAATTTCACCCCTCCACTTT.